A single sample gave rise to the 9 T cell receptor beta chains below, sequenced in a study of glioma-infiltrating T cells. The iRepertoire nested amplicon-rescue multiplex PCR amplified TCR alpha and beta CDR3s from RNA. MiXCR was run by TCRdb on the multiplex PCR reads, yielding one entry per CDR3 protein. The repertoire has about 130,000 distinct CDR3 sequences, around 25% of them found once; the top ten carry about a quarter. Sample: glioma tissue, nonneoplastic brain tissue, or PBMCs (not recorded which). The source is a human donor with low-grade glioma or glioblastoma, undergoing nonglioma brain surgery, or in good health (not recorded which).

The chain links TRBV9 to TRBJ1-1; the D gene is possibly TRBD1 (5 bases). The CDR3 spans 13 residues. The V gene lost 1 base and the J gene lost 1 base, with 5 bases spanning the gap. Germline CDR1 and CDR2: SGDLS and YYNGEE. The CDR3 loop reads CASSVRGNTEAFF. CDR3 sequence (DNA): TGTGCCAGCAGCGTAAGGGGGAACACTGAAGCTTTCTTT.

The chain has TRBV4-1 and TRBJ2-7; D gene unclear. The CDR3 is 16 residues long. V dropped 0 bases and J dropped 2 bases, with 14 bases sitting between them. Per germline, CDR1 MGHRA and CDR2 YSYEKL. The CDR3 is CASSQDRSLHTYEQYV. As DNA, the CDR3 is TGCGCCAGCAGCCAAGATCGGTCCTTACACACCTACGAGCAGTACGTC.

J is TRBJ2-7 and V is TRBV6-1; 11 bases agree with TRBD1. V shed 5 bases and J 2 bases; nucleotides not matched to a gene: 2. The CDR3 contains 14 residues. Per germline, CDR1 MNHNS and CDR2 SASEGT. The CDR3: CASSKGQGAYEQYV. CDR3 nucleotides: TGTGCCAGCAGTAAGGGACAGGGGGCCTACGAGCAGTACGTC.

The chain recombines TRBV6-1 with TRBJ2-7; weak D call: TRBD1 (5 bases). CDR1 MNHNS and CDR2 SASEGT come from the germline V gene. CDR3 length equals 12 residues. The V end was cut by 5 bases, the J end by 4 bases, with 9 bases between. CDR3 sequence (DNA): TGTGCCAGCAGTTCTAGGACATACGAGCAGTACGTC. As protein: CASSSRTYEQYV.

J is TRBJ2-2 and V is TRBV14, with TRBD2 identical over 7 bases. V trimming: 1 base; J trimming: 5 bases; junction bases outside the gene matches: 7. CDR3 size: 16 residues. The germline CDR1 and CDR2 sequences are SGHDN and FVKESK. CDR3 in DNA: TGTGCCAGCAGCCAAGCGGGGAGGGAACGAACCGGGGAGCTGTTTTTT. This sequence encodes CASSQAGRERTGELFF.

This clonotype turned up a few times. This may arise from a read error, as a much more abundant clone is one base away. This chain joins TRBV12-3 or TRBV12-4 and TRBJ2-2; D is ambiguous. The germline V and J ends were trimmed by 5 bases and 3 bases, with 4 bases remaining between them. The CDR3 runs to 12 residues. CDR3 protein: CASSGHTGELFF. The CDR3, as DNA: TGTGCCAGCAGTGGGCACACCGGGGAGCTGTTTTTT.

This clonotype was recorded a few times. The rearrangement links TRBV24-1 to TRBJ2-3; 8 bases are shared with TRBD2. Germline CDR1 is KGHDR and CDR2 is SFDVKD. The CDR3 runs 15 residues. The trim removed 11 bases at V and 0 bases at J, leaving 9 bases unmatched. The CDR3 sequence is CAIGPGGESTDTQYF. DNA of the CDR3: TGTGCCATTGGGCCGGGGGGGGAAAGCACAGATACGCAGTATTTT.

In the case of this clonotype: One junction end does not reproduce the germline sequence, and a read error may be involved. This chain connects TRBV5-1 to TRBJ1-1; D remains ambiguous. Germline CDR1 SGHRS, CDR2 YFSETQ. The CDR3 contains 14 residues. CDR3 region: CASSLQDVVTGAFF. CDR3 sequence (DNA): TGCGCCAGCAGCCTGCAGGACGTGGTGACTGGAGCTTTCTTT.

This chain uses TRBV20-1 with TRBJ2-2, with 12 bases fitting TRBD2. Germline CDR1 is DFQATT and CDR2 is SNEGSKA (reference sequence). V lost 2 bases and J lost 5; bases outside the gene matches: 6. This CDR3 has 16 residues. The CDR3 is CSARKTSGGITGELFF. Here the CDR3 DNA reads TGCAGTGCTAGAAAGACTAGCGGGGGAATTACCGGGGAGCTGTTTTTT.